This TCR beta chain is drawn from a study of identical twins. TCRdb redid the calling of the 5' RACE reads with MiXCR, one entry per CDR3 protein. The sample holds 350,000 to 600,000 distinct CDR3 sequences, more than 13% seen once. Study-level points and caveats: Abundant beta clonotypes from cord blood bore fewer insertions; memory repertoires lacked this pattern. In monozygotic twins, models underestimated the sharing of out-of-frame TCR alpha. The study found excess low generation probability among twin-shared out-of-frame alpha sequences. Excess sharing by twins proved weaker in beta out-of-frame sequences.

This clonotype was seen more than once but under ten times. Antigen: not known. Germline trimming cut 5 bases from V and 4 bases from J; bases unmatched to any gene: 15. Germline CDR1 and CDR2: SGHAT and FQNNGV. The CDR3 runs to 17 residues. The sample was also reused in another study, on yellow fever vaccine responses in identical twins.

The V and J genes are TRBV11-2 and TRBJ2-7, with 9 bases aligning to TRBD1. The receptor's source is a woman aged 18-30 years in good health. Sequences were obtained from CD4+ T cells sorted from blood. CDR3 DNA: TGTGCCAGCAGCCAATTGTCCGGGACAGGGCAGACTTACGAGCAGTACTTC. Protein: CASSQLSGTGQTYEQYF.